Sequencing of this T cell receptor (beta chain) was carried out in a study of control samples from healthy donors and cancer patients. Clones were sequenced by immunoSEQ multiplex PCR, and TCRdb holds only the in-frame ones, with some missing. In the table there are some 150,000 clones, 94% of which are singletons. The CDR3 runs to 13 residues. Trimming removed 3 bases at V and 4 bases at J, with 7 bases between. Looked up from germline, CDR1 is WSHSY and CDR2 is SAAADI. The sample consisted of blood. The receptor was isolated from a man between 35 and 55 years old in good health. The rearrangement links TRBV10-2 to TRBJ1-5, with unresolved D. For the CDR3, the DNA is TGCGCCAGCAGTGAAATGGGAAATCAGCCCCAGCATTTT. Its translation is CASSEMGNQPQHF.